A selection of T cell receptor beta chains follows, all from one sample in a study of T-cell reconstitution after alpha-beta-depleted transplantation in children. TCRdb re-derived calls from the PCR reads in MiXCR, one entry per CDR3 protein. In the table there are hundreds of thousands of distinct CDR3 sequences, approximately 17% of which are singletons. Sequencing was performed on PBMCs from the stem cell graft donor, taken from the stem cell graft. These TCRs come from a human donor who donated a stem cell graft to a child with acute myeloid leukemia. The CDR3 runs from the conserved cysteine through the conserved F or W. A D gene is named only where the DNA matches it firmly. Size tells how often a clone was seen (once, few, many) or the class of an expanded clone, and some rows leave it out.

cdr3_aa,cdr3_nt,v_call,j_call,clone_size,d_call
CASKRDSSIAGETQYF,TGCGCCAGCAAACGGGACAGTTCTATAGCGGGGGAGACCCAGTACTTC,TRBV4-3,TRBJ2-5,-,-
CSARDQTALYGYTF,TGCAGTGCTAGAGATCAGACAGCCCTCTATGGCTACACCTTC,TRBV20-1,TRBJ1-2,many,-
CSARSLAGGNNEQFF,TGCAGTGCTAGATCTCTAGCGGGGGGAAACAATGAGCAGTTCTTC,TRBV20-1,TRBJ2-1,many,TRBD2
CASSLYGYNTGELFF,TGTGCCAGCAGCTTGTACGGATATAACACCGGGGAGCTGTTTTTT,TRBV5-5,TRBJ2-2,-,-
CASSAGGTGNEKLFF,TGTGCCAGCAGCGCCGGGGGGACAGGCAATGAAAAACTGTTTTTT,TRBV9,TRBJ1-4,-,TRBD1
CASSPGLGYEQFF,TGTGCCAGCAGTCCCGGGCTAGGCTACGAGCAGTTCTTC,TRBV6-6,TRBJ2-1,few,-
CSARDLVTGPGYTF,TGCAGTGCTAGAGATTTGGTAACAGGGCCTGGCTACACCTTC,TRBV20-1,TRBJ1-2,few,-
CASSSAGEAFF,TGTGCCAGCTCATCGGCGGGCGAAGCTTTCTTT,TRBV18,TRBJ1-1,few,-
CATSDRTGGNQPQHF,TGTGCCACCAGTGATCGGACAGGGGGAAATCAGCCCCAGCATTTT,TRBV24-1,TRBJ1-5,-,TRBD1
CASSQATPWEGNTIYF,TGTGCCAGCAGCCAAGCTACCCCTTGGGAAGGAAACACCATATATTTT,TRBV4-2,TRBJ1-3,many,-
CASSHGWQGELFF,TGTGCCAGCAGCCACGGGTGGCAGGGGGAGCTGTTTTTT,TRBV7-2,TRBJ2-2,many,-
CSARDSRGTGYTF,TGCAGTGCTAGAGATTCCAGAGGGACTGGCTACACCTTC,TRBV20-1,TRBJ1-2,many,-
CASSFVRGFNQPQHF,TGTGCCAGCAGTTTCGTGCGAGGGTTCAATCAGCCCCAGCATTTT,TRBV28,TRBJ1-5,-,-
CSVDAQFQETQYF,TGCAGCGTTGACGCTCAGTTCCAAGAGACCCAGTACTTC,TRBV29-1,TRBJ2-5,many,-
CASSQDTGDSYNEQFF,TGCGCCAGCAGCCAAGATACAGGGGACTCGTACAATGAGCAGTTCTTC,TRBV4-3,TRBJ2-1,few,-
CRAAGSTDTQYF,TGCAGAGCCGCGGGGAGCACAGATACGCAGTATTTT,TRBV20-1,TRBJ2-3,many,-
CSARTRERQPQHF,TGCAGTGCTAGAACCAGGGAAAGGCAGCCCCAGCATTTT,TRBV20-1,TRBJ1-5,few,-
CASSLLQGAGANVLTF,TGTGCCAGCAGCCTCCTACAGGGGGCTGGGGCCAACGTCCTGACTTTC,TRBV5-4,TRBJ2-6,-,TRBD1
CASSQEGAGLRGKETQYF,TGCGCCAGCAGCCAAGAAGGAGCGGGACTACGTGGAAAAGAGACCCAGTACTTC,TRBV4-1,TRBJ2-5,-,TRBD2
CASSLASSGGVSQETQYF,TGCGCCAGCAGCTTGGCGTCTAGCGGGGGGGTCAGTCAAGAGACCCAGTACTTC,TRBV5-1,TRBJ2-5,-,TRBD2
CASSLTPRNSPLHF,TGCGCCAGCAGCTTGACCCCCCGTAATTCACCCCTCCACTTT,TRBV5-1,TRBJ1-6,many,-
CASRITGTGAPNQPQHF,TGTGCCAGCAGAATTACCGGGACAGGGGCGCCCAATCAGCCCCAGCATTTT,TRBV6-5,TRBJ1-5,many,TRBD1
CATSRDLASSGETQYF,TGTGCCACCAGCAGAGATCTAGCATCCTCGGGGGAGACCCAGTACTTC,TRBV15,TRBJ2-5,many,-
CASSYVGIGYTF,TGTGCCAGCAGTTACGTGGGAATTGGCTACACCTTC,TRBV6-2/TRBV6-3,TRBJ1-2,many,-
CASSLVGQGQEKLFF,TGCGCCAGCAGCTTGGTTGGGCAGGGGCAGGAAAAACTGTTTTTT,TRBV5-1,TRBJ1-4,many,-
CSVEEDRGLGMAYEQYF,TGCAGCGTTGAGGAGGACAGGGGTCTCGGGATGGCCTACGAGCAGTACTTC,TRBV29-1,TRBJ2-7,few,TRBD1